This T cell receptor beta chain comes out of a study of T cells in narcolepsy. Study-level results: Comparing one patient's CSF and blood CD4+ clonotypes highlighted HCRT- and TRIB2-specific autoreactive clonotypes. Autoreactive clonotypes reportedly recurred in blood of same and different patients, not controls.

As regards this clone: Antigen: not known.

Method: immunoSEQ multiplex PCR; TCRdb's copy keeps in-frame clones and lacks some. The table records about 30,000 clones, roughly 77% of them present only once. Sequences were obtained from CD45RA- memory CD4+ T cells from PBMCs. This clonotype was obtained from a human donor with narcolepsy.

The CDR3 sequence: CASRWGYEQYF. Written as DNA, the CDR3 is TGTGCCAGCCGTTGGGGCTACGAGCAGTACTTC. The chain carries TRBV28 and TRBJ2-7; unclear D gene. The length of the CDR3 is 11 residues. From germline, CDR1 is MDHEN and CDR2 SYDVKM. Trimming shortened V by 8 bases and J by 3 bases, and 8 bases separated the two germline ends.